The 13 T cell receptor beta chains listed next were all sequenced from one sample in a study of blood T cells in healthy people across ages. Alongside a J-beta primer mix, a sample-barcoded 5' primer served in a second PCR lasting roughly 7 to 12 cycles. TCRdb re-called the 5' RACE reads through MiXCR, storing one row per CDR3 protein. The profile shows hundreds of thousands of distinct CDR3 sequences, more than 55% of them singletons. Sequencing input: blood. These receptors originate from a man in his forties in good health.

The V and J genes are TRBV29-1 and TRBJ2-1; no reliable D call. V dropped 4 bases and J dropped 5 bases, with 15 bases sitting between them. This CDR3 comprises 14 residues. CDR1 SQVTM and CDR2 ANQGSEA come from the germline V gene. The CDR3 nucleotides read TGCAGCGTTGGGCTGGCTGGACCAAACAATGAGCAGTTCTTC. This translates into CSVGLAGPNNEQFF.

The gene calls are TRBV10-3 and TRBJ2-5; TRBD2 matches 7 bases. This CDR3 is built from 16 residues. V dropped 8 bases and J dropped 4; count of bases not matched to a gene: 16. In germline, CDR1 is ENHRY, CDR2 SYGVKD. CDR3 protein: CAISLSGGSKAETQYF. The CDR3 nucleotides read TGTGCCATCTCTCTATCCGGCGGGAGTAAGGCAGAGACCCAGTACTTC.

J is TRBJ1-2 and V is TRBV27; tentative D call: TRBD1 (5 bases). CDR1 MNHEY and CDR2 SMNVEV come from the germline V gene (reference sequence). V lost 5 bases and J 0 bases, leaving 19 bases between the germline ends. The CDR3 loop spans 17 amino acids. CDR3 in amino acids: CASSKMSKTAANYGYTF. CDR3 nucleotides: TGTGCCAGCAGTAAGATGAGTAAGACAGCCGCTAACTATGGCTACACCTTC.

The V gene is TRBV7-8, the J gene TRBJ2-5; a possible D gene is TRBD1 (5 bases). The J call may be faulty, since TRBJ2-7 better matches the DNA end. CDR3 length: 15 amino acids. Germline loops: CDR1 SGHVS, CDR2 FQNEAQ. CDR3 region: CASSLVPGRAYEQYF. The CDR3 DNA follows: TGTGCCAGCAGCTTAGTCCCGGGCAGGGCCTACGAGCAGTACTTC.

This clonotype has ten or more counts. V usage is TRBV4-1 and J usage is TRBJ2-7, with D possibly being TRBD1 (6 bases). Germline loops: CDR1 MGHRA, CDR2 YSYEKL. V shed 1 base and J shed 6 bases, with 10 bases lying between them. CDR3 length: 13 residues. CDR3 residues: CASSQARDTEQYF. The CDR3 DNA sequence: TGCGCCAGCAGCCAAGCTCGGGACACCGAGCAGTACTTC.

This clonotype was observed once. V and J are TRBV7-9 and TRBJ1-4, with D possibly matching TRBD1 (6 bases). V was trimmed by 6 bases and J by 8 bases, leaving 19 bases between them. Germline CDR1 SEHNR, CDR2 FQNEAQ (reference sequence). This CDR3 is built from 15 residues. The DNA for the CDR3 is TGTGCCAGCAGTCCCCTCGAGGGGGTCCAAGAAAAACTGTTTTTT. It is translated as CASSPLEGVQEKLFF.

This chain links TRBV15 with TRBJ1-5; the match to TRBD1 covers 7 bases. The length of the CDR3 is 15 residues. Germline V gives CDR1 LNHNV, CDR2 YYDKDF (reference sequence). The V segment lost 3 bases and the J segment 4 bases; nucleotides outside the gene matches: 6. The CDR3 DNA reads TGTGCCACCAGCAGTACGACAGGGTGGAATCAGCCCCAGCATTTT. Amino acid sequence: CATSSTTGWNQPQHF.

The chain combines TRBV20-1 with TRBJ1-2, with D possibly TRBD1 on 5 matching bases. Trimming removed 6 bases from V and 8 bases from J, with 16 bases in between. The germline V gene encodes CDR1 DFQATT and CDR2 SNEGSKA (reference sequence). This CDR3 has 12 amino acids. The CDR3 spells CSAETSGYGYTF. The CDR3 bases are TGCAGTGCCGAAACCTCAGGGTACGGCTACACCTTC.

The chain uses TRBV5-1 and TRBJ2-4, with 7 bases aligning to TRBD2. This CDR3 is 17 amino acids long. V gave up 4 bases and J gave up 0 bases; unmatched junction bases: 10. CDR1 is SGHRS and CDR2 is YFSETQ in the germline V gene. CDR3 loop: CASSLGLVLEAKNIQYF. The CDR3 DNA reads as TGCGCCAGCAGCCTCGGACTAGTTTTAGAAGCCAAAAACATTCAGTACTTC.

The rearrangement joins TRBV4-2 to TRBJ2-5; D unresolved. The tail of the sequence fits TRBJ2-7 better, so the J call may be wrong. Germline-derived CDR1 and CDR2 are LGHNA and YNFKEQ. The CDR3 is 14 residues long. CDR3 sequence (DNA): TGTGCCAGCAGCCAAGATATATCGACGAACGAGCAGTACTTC. It is translated as CASSQDISTNEQYF.

This chain joins TRBV7-2 and TRBJ1-5, with D uncertain. The CDR3 is 13 amino acids. V lost 2 bases, J lost 4 bases, and 6 bases lay in between. CDR1 and CDR2 from the germline V gene are SGHTA and FQGNSA. The CDR3 nucleotides are TGTGCCAGCAGCTTATCCCAGAATCAGCCCCAGCATTTT. This translates into CASSLSQNQPQHF.

This clonotype was counted a few times. The chain carries TRBV29-1 and TRBJ2-1, with 7 bases fitting TRBD1. V shed 5 bases and J 3 bases; nucleotides not matched to a gene: 4. From germline, CDR1 is SQVTM and CDR2 ANQGSEA. The CDR3 is 13 residues long. DNA for the CDR3: TGCAGCGTTACCCGGGACAGCTACAATGAGCAGTTCTTC. This translates into CSVTRDSYNEQFF.

The chain couples TRBV11-2 to TRBJ2-6; TRBD2 matches 7 bases. With 7 bases clipped from V and 2 bases from J, the junction kept 17 bases outside the gene matches. Germline V gene data show CDR1 as SGHAT and CDR2 as FQNNGV. CDR3 length equals 19 residues. CDR3 in DNA: TGTGCCAGCATCCTTCCAATTAAAACGGGAGGTGCTGGGGCCAACGTCCTGACTTTC. Encoded protein: CASILPIKTGGAGANVLTF.